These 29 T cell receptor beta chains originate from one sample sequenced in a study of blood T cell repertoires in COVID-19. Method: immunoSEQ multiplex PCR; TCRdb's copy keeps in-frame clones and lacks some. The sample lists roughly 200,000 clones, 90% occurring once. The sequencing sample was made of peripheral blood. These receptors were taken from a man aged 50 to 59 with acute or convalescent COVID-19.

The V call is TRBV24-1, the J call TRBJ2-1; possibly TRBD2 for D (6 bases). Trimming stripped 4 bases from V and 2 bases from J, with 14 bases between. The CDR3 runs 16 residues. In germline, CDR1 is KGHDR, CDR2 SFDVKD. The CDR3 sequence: CATSDLGVAAYNEQFF. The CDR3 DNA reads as TGTGCCACCAGTGACCTTGGGGTAGCGGCCTACAATGAGCAGTTCTTC.

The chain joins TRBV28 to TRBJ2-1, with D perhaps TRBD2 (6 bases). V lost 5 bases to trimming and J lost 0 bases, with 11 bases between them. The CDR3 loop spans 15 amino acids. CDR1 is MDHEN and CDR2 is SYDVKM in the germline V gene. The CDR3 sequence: CASSPPGGSYNEQFF. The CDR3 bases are TGTGCCAGCAGTCCCCCCGGGGGCTCCTACAATGAGCAGTTCTTC.

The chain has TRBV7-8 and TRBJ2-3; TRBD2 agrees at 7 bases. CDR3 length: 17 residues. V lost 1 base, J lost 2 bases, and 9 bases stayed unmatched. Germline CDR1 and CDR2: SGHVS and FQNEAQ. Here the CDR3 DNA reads TGTGCCAGCAGCTTAGTTTTCGGACTAGGGGCCACAGATACGCAGTATTTT. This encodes CASSLVFGLGATDTQYF.

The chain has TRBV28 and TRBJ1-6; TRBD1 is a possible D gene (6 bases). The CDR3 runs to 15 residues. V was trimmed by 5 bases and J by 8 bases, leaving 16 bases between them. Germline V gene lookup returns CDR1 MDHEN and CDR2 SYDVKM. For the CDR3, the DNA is TGTGCCAGCAGTGCGGGTTGGCAGGGGTATTCACCCCTCCACTTT. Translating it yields CASSAGWQGYSPLHF.

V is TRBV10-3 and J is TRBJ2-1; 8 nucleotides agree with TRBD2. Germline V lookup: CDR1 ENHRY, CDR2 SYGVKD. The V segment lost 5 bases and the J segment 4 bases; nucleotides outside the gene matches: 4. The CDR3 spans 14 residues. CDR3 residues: CAISSGLEYNEQFF. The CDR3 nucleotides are TGTGCCATCAGTTCGGGACTAGAGTACAATGAGCAGTTCTTC.

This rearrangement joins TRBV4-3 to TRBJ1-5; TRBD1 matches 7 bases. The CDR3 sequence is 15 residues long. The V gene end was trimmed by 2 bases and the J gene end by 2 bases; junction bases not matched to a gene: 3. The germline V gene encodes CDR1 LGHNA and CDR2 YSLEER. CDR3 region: CASSQRTGGNQPQHF. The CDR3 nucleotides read TGCGCCAGCAGCCAACGGACAGGCGGCAATCAGCCCCAGCATTTT.

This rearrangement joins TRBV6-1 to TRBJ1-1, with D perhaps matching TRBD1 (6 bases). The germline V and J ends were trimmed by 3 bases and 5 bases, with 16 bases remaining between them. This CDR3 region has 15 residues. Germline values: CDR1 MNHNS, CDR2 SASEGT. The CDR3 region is CASSDPPGGRTEAFF. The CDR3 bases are TGTGCCAGCAGTGACCCCCCCGGGGGGCGTACTGAAGCTTTCTTT.

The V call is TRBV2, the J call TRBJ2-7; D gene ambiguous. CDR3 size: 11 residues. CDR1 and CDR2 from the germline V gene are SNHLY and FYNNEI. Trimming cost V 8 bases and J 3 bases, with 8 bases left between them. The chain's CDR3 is CASSTVYEQYF. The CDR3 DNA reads TGTGCCAGCTCTACAGTCTACGAGCAGTACTTC.

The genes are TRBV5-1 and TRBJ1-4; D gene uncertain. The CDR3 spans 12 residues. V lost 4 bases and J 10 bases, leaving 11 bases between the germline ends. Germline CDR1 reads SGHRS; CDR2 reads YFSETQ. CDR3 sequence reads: CASSLEGGKLFF. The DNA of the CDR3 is TGCGCCAGCAGCCTCGAGGGAGGAAAACTGTTTTTT.

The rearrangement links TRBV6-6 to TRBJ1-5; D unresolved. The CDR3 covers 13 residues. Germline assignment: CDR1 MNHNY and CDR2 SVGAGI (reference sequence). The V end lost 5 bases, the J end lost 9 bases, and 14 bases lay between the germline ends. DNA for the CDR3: TGTGCCAGCAGTAACCGGGGATTACCGCCCCAGCATTTT. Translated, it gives CASSNRGLPPQHF.

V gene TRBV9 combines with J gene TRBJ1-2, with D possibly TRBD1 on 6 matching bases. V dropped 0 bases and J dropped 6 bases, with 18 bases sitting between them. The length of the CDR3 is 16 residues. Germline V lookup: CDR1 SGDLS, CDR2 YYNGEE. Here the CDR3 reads CASSVDPQGSDNGYTF. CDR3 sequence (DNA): TGTGCCAGCAGCGTAGACCCACAGGGATCAGACAATGGCTACACCTTC.

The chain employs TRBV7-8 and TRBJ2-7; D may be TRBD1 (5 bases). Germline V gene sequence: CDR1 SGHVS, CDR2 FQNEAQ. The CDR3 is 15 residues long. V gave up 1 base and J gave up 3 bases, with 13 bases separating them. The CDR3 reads CASSLGRRVSYEQYF. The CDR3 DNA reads TGTGCCAGCAGCTTAGGTCGCAGGGTTAGCTACGAGCAGTACTTC. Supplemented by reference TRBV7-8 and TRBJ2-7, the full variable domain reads GAGVSQSPRYKVAKRGQDVALRCDPISGHVSLFWYQQALGQGPEFLTYFQNEAQLDKSGLPSDRFFAERPEGSVSTLKIQRTQQEDSAVYLCASSLGRRVSYEQYFGPGTRLTVT.

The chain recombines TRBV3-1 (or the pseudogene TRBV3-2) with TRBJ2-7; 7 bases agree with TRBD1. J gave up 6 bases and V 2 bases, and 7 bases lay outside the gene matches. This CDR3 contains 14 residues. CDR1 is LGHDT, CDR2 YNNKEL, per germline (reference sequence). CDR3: CASSQLPTGFEQYV. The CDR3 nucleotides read TGTGCCAGCAGCCAACTCCCGACAGGGTTCGAGCAGTACGTC.

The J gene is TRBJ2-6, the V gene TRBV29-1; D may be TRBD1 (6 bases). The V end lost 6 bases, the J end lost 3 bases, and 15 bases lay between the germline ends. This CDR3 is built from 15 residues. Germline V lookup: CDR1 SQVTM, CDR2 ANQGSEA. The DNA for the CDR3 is TGCAGCGTGGCCAGGGGTCTTGGTGGGGCCAACGTCCTGACTTTC. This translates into CSVARGLGGANVLTF. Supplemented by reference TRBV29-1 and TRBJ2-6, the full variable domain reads SAVISQKPSRDICQRGTSLTIQCQVDSQVTMMFWYRQQPGQSLTLIATANQGSEATYESGFVIDKFPISRPNLTFSTLTVSNMSPEDSSIYLCSVARGLGGANVLTFGAGSRLTVL.

For the CDR3, the DNA is TGTGCCAGCAGTTACTTATCAGGGGGTGACACCGGGGAGCTGTTTTTT. This encodes CASSYLSGGDTGELFF. J is TRBJ2-2 and V is TRBV6-5; 7 bases map to TRBD1. The CDR3 has 16 amino acids. Germline CDR1 reads MNHEY; CDR2 reads SVGAGI. Unmatched junction bases numbered 5, after V lost 1 base and J lost 3 bases.

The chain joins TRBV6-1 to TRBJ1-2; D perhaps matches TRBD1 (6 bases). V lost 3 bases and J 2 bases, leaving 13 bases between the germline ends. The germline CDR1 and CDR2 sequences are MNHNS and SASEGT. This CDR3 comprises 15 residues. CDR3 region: CASSDLTGPNYGYTF. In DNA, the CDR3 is TGTGCCAGCAGTGACCTGACAGGACCGAACTATGGCTACACCTTC.

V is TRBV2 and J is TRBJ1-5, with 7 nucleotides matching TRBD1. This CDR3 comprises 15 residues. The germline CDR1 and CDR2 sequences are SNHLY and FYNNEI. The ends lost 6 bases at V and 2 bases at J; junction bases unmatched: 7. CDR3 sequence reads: CASSGTGVGNQPQHF. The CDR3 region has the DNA TGTGCCAGCAGCGGTACAGGGGTTGGCAATCAGCCCCAGCATTTT.

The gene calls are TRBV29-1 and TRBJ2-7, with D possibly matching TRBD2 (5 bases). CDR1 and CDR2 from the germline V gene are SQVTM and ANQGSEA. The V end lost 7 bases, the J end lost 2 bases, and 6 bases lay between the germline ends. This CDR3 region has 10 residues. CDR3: CSAGTYEQYF. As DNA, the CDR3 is TGCAGCGCCGGGACCTACGAGCAGTACTTC.

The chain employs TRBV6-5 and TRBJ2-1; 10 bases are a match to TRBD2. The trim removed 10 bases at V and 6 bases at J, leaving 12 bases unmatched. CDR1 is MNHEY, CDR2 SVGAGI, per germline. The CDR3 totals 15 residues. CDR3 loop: CATLVGSSGGNEQFF. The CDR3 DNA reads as TGTGCCACCCTGGTAGGCTCTAGCGGGGGCAATGAGCAGTTCTTC.

Here the CDR3 reads CASSLMASGHNEQFF. In DNA form, the CDR3 reads TGTGCCAGCAGCTTAATGGCTAGCGGGCACAATGAGCAGTTCTTC. This chain links TRBV11-2 with TRBJ2-1, with 8 nucleotides matching TRBD2. Looked up from germline, CDR1 is SGHAT and CDR2 is FQNNGV. J gave up 5 bases and V 2 bases, and 5 bases lay outside the gene matches. CDR3 size: 15 residues.

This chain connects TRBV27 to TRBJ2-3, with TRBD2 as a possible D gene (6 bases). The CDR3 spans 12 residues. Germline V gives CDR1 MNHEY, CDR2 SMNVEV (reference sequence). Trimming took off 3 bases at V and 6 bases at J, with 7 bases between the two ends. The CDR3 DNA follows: TGTGCCAGCAGTTTCCGGGGGGATACGCAGTATTTT. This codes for CASSFRGDTQYF.

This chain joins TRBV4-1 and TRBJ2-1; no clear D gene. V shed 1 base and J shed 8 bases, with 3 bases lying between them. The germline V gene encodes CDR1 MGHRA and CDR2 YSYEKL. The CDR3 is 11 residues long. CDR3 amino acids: CASSQADEQFF. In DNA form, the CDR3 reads TGCGCCAGCAGCCAAGCTGATGAGCAGTTCTTC.

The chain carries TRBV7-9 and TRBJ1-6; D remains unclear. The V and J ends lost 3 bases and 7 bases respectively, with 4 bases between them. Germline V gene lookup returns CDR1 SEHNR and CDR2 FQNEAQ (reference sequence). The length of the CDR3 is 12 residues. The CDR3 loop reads CASSFENSPLHF. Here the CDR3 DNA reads TGTGCCAGCAGCTTCGAGAATTCACCCCTCCACTTT.

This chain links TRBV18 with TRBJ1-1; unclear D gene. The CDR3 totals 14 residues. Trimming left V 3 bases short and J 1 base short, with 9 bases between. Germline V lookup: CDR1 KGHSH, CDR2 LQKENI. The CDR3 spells CASSPRVANTEAFF. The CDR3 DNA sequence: TGTGCCAGCTCACCCCGGGTAGCGAACACTGAAGCTTTCTTT.

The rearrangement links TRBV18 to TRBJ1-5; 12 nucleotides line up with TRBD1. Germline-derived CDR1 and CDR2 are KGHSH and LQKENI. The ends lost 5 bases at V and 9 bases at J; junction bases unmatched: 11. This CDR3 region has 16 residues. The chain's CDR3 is CASSYTGTGGGRPQHF. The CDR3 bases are TGTGCCAGCTCATATACCGGGACAGGGGGCGGGCGGCCCCAGCATTTT.

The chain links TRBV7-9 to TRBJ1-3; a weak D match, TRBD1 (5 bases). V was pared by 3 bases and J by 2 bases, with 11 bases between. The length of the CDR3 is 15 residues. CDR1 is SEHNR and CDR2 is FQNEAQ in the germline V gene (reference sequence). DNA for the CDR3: TGTGCCAGCAGCTTGAAGGGGTCGACTGGAAACACCATATATTTT. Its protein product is CASSLKGSTGNTIYF.

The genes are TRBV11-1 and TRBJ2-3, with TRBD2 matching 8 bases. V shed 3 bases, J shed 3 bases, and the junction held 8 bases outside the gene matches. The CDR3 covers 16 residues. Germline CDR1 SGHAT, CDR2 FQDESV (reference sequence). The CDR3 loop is CASSFSGSGSTDTQYF. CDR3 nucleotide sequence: TGTGCCAGCAGCTTTAGTGGAAGCGGGAGTACAGATACGCAGTATTTT.

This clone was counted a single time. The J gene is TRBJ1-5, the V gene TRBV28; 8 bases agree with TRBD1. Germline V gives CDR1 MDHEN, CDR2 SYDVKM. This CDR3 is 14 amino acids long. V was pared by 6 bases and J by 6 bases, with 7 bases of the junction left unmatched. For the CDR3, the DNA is TGTGCCAGCAGCCTAAGACAGGGGAGTCAGCCCCAGCATTTT. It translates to CASSLRQGSQPQHF.

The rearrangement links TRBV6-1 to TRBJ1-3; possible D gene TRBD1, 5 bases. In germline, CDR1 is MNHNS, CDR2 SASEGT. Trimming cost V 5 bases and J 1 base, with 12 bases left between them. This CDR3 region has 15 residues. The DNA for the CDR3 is TGTGCCAGCAGTACTATACAGGTTTCTGGAAACACCATATATTTT. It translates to CASSTIQVSGNTIYF.